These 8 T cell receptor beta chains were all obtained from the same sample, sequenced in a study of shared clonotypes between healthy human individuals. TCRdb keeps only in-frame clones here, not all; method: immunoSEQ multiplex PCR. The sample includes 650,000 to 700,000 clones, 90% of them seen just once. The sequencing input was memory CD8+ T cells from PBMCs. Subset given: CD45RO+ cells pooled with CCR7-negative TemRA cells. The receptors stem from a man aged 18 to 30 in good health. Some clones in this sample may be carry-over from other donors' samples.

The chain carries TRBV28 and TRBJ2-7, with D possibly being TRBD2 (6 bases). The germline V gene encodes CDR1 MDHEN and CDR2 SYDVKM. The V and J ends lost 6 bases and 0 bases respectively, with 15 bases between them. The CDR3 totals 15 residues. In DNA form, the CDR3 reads TGTGCCAGCAGCTCCTGGATGCGGGGCTCCTACGAGCAGTACTTC. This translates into CASSSWMRGSYEQYF.

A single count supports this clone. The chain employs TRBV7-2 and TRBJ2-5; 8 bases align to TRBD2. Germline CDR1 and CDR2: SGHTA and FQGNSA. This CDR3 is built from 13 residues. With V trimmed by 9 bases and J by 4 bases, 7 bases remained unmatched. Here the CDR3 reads CASLQAGGETQYF. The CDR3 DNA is TGTGCCAGTCTTCAGGCGGGAGGAGAGACCCAGTACTTC. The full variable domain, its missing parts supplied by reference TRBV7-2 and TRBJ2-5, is GAGVSQSPSNKVTEKGKDVELRCDPISGHTALYWYRQSLGQGLEFLIYFQGNSAPDKSGLPSDRFSAERTGGSVSTLTIQRTQQEDSAVYLCASLQAGGETQYFGPGTRLLVL.

The CDR3 protein is CAGTGTLNTGELFF. The CDR3 DNA reads as TGTGCTGGGACCGGGACACTTAACACCGGGGAGCTGTTTTTT. The V and J genes are TRBV28 and TRBJ2-2, with D possibly TRBD1 on 6 matching bases. The germline gives CDR1 MDHEN, CDR2 SYDVKM. The CDR3 spans 14 residues. The full variable domain, its missing parts supplied by reference TRBV28 and TRBJ2-2, is DVKVTQSSRYLVKRTGEKVFLECVQDMDHENMFWYRQDPGLGLRLIYFSYDVKMKEKGDIPEGYSVSREKKERFSLILESASTNQTSMYLCAGTGTLNTGELFFGEGSRLTVL.

Here the CDR3 reads CASSPKERRGLYQPQHF. Here the CDR3 DNA reads TGTGCCAGCTCACCAAAAGAGCGCAGGGGACTATATCAGCCCCAGCATTTT. V usage is TRBV18 and J usage is TRBJ1-5; the D gene is possibly TRBD1 (6 bases). Germline assignment: CDR1 KGHSH and CDR2 LQKENI. The CDR3 sequence is 17 residues long. The V gene lost 2 bases and the J gene lost 5 bases, with 19 bases spanning the gap.

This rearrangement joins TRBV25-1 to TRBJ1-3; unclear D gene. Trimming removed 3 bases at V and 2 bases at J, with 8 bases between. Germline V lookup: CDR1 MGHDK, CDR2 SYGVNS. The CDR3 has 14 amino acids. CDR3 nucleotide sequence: TGTGCCAGCAGTGACAGGACCCCTGGAAACACCATATATTTT. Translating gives CASSDRTPGNTIYF.

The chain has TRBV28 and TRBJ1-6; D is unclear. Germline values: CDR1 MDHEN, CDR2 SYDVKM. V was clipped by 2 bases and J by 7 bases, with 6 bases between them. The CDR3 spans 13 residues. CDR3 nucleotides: TGTGCCAGCAGTTTAGTTCTCAATTCACCCCTCCACTTT. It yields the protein CASSLVLNSPLHF.

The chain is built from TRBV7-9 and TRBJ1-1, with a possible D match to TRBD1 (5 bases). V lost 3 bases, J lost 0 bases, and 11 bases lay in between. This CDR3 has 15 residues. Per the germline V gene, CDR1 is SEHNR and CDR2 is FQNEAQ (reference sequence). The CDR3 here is CASSLPQGMNTEAFF. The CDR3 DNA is TGTGCCAGCAGCTTGCCTCAGGGAATGAACACTGAAGCTTTCTTT.

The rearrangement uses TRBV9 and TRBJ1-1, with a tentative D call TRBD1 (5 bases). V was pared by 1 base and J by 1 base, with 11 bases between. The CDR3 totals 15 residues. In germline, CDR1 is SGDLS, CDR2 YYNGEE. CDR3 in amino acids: CASSVRGTGNTEAFF. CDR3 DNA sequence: TGTGCCAGCAGCGTACGGGGGACCGGGAACACTGAAGCTTTCTTT.